Below are 6 T cell receptor beta chains sequenced from a single sample in a study of shared clonotypes between healthy human individuals. Repertoires were generated with immunoSEQ multiplex PCR, while TCRdb's copy carries only in-frame clones and drops some. The sample holds a few million clones, over 90% seen once. Sequenced input: naive CD4+ T cells from PBMCs. Subset specified: CD45RA+ positively selected. These receptor sequences come from a man aged 18 to 35 in good health. Some clones in this sample may be carry-over from other donors' samples.

CDR3 nucleotide sequence: TGTGCCATCAGTGAGCGACCTGGGCCCGGGATCTACGAGCAGTACTTC. Protein sequence: CAISERPGPGIYEQYF. The chain uses TRBV10-3 and TRBJ2-7; D possibly corresponds to TRBD2 (5 bases). Germline assignment: CDR1 ENHRY and CDR2 SYGVKD. The CDR3 totals 16 residues. Trimming left V 2 bases short and J 3 bases short, with 17 bases between.

V and J are TRBV6-5 and TRBJ2-1; 13 nucleotides align to TRBD2. Germline lookup yields CDR1 MNHEY and CDR2 SVGAGI. The junction had 8 bases not matched to a gene; V was cut back by 10 bases and J by 11 bases. The CDR3 covers 13 residues. CDR3 bases: TGTGCCACCGGGACTAGCGGGAATTTGAAGCAGTTCTTC. The encoded protein is CATGTSGNLKQFF.

This clone was observed a few times. The chain uses TRBV7-8 and TRBJ1-4; a possible D gene is TRBD1 (5 bases). Germline CDR1 and CDR2: SGHVS and FQNEAQ. The V gene lost 5 bases and the J gene lost 4 bases, with 8 bases spanning the gap. The CDR3 has 13 amino acids. The CDR3 reads CASSRGGNEKLFF. The CDR3 DNA reads as TGTGCCAGCAGCCGCGGGGGTAATGAAAAACTGTTTTTT. Full variable domain (missing parts from reference TRBV7-8 and TRBJ1-4): GAGVSQSPRYKVAKRGQDVALRCDPISGHVSLFWYQQALGQGPEFLTYFQNEAQLDKSGLPSDRFFAERPEGSVSTLKIQRTQQEDSAVYLCASSRGGNEKLFFGSGTQLSVL.

For this clone: The identical CDR3 is also encoded by other nucleotide sequences in the sample. The genes are TRBV9 and TRBJ2-2, with 8 bases aligning to TRBD1. Germline CDR1 SGDLS, CDR2 YYNGEE. After removal of 4 bases from V and 1 base from J, the junction contained 3 bases not matched to a gene. The CDR3 is 15 amino acids. The DNA for the CDR3 is TGTGCCAGCAGCCCGGGGACAGGGAACACCGGGGAGCTGTTTTTT. Protein product: CASSPGTGNTGELFF. Full variable domain (outside the CDR3, taken from reference TRBV9 and TRBJ2-2): DSGVTQTPKHLITATGQRVTLRCSPRSGDLSVYWYQQSLDQGLQFLIQYYNGEERAKGNILERFSAQQFPDLHSELNLSSLELGDSALYFCASSPGTGNTGELFFGEGSRLTVL.

The chain joins TRBV4-2 to TRBJ2-5, with 11 bases fitting TRBD2. CDR3 length equals 16 residues. Losses at the gene ends were 2 bases for V and 1 base for J; bases not matched to a gene: 3. Germline CDR1 LGHNA, CDR2 YNFKEQ. CDR3: CASSQTGTSGQETQYF. The CDR3 nucleotides are TGTGCCAGCAGCCAAACGGGGACTAGCGGCCAAGAGACCCAGTACTTC.

Only one count was recorded for this clone. The rearrangement links TRBV5-1 to TRBJ2-7; TRBD1 aligns across 9 bases. Germline assignment: CDR1 SGHRS and CDR2 YFSETQ. The V segment lost 1 base and the J segment 5 bases; nucleotides outside the gene matches: 4. The CDR3 loop spans 14 amino acids. The CDR3 loop reads CASSLWTGVNEQYF. Here the CDR3 DNA reads TGCGCCAGCAGCTTGTGGACAGGGGTGAACGAGCAGTACTTC.